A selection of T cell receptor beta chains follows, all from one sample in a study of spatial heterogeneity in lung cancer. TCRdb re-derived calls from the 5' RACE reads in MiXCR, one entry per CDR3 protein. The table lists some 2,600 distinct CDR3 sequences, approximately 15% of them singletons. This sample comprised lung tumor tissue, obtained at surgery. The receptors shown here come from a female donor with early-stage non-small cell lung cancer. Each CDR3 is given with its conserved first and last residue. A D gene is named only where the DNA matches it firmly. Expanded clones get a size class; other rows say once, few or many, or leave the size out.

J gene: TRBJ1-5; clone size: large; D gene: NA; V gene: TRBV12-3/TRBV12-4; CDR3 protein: CASSLMAGGGNQPQHF; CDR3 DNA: TGTGCCAGCAGTTTAATGGCGGGCGGCGGCAATCAGCCCCAGCATTTT
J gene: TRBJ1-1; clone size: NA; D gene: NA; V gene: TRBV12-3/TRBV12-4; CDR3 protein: CASSFASIGAFF; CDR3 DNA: TGTGCCAGCAGTTTCGCCTCGATAGGAGCTTTCTTT
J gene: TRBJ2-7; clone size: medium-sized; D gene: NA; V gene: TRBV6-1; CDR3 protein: CASSPAGIGYEQYF; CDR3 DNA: TGTGCCAGCAGTCCCGCCGGGATAGGGTACGAGCAGTACTTC
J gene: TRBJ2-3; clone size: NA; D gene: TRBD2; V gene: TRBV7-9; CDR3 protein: CASSLALRLAGAPITDTQYF; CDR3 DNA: TGTGCCAGCAGCTTAGCGCTGAGACTAGCGGGGGCCCCTATCACAGATACGCAGTATTTT
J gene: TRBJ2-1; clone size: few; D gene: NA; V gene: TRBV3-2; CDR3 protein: CASSQDARGNEQFF; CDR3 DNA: TGTGCCAGCAGCCAAGACGCCAGGGGCAATGAGCAGTTCTTC
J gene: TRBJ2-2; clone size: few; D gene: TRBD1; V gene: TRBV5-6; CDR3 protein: CASSLRTGGTGELFF; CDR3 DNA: TGTGCCAGCAGCTTGAGGACAGGGGGCACCGGGGAGCTGTTTTTT
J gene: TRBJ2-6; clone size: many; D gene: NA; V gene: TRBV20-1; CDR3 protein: CSASAGSPGANVLTF; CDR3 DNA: TGCAGTGCTAGTGCCGGGTCCCCTGGGGCCAACGTCCTGACTTTC
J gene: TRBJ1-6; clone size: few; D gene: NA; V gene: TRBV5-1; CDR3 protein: CASSRRDLLNSPLHF; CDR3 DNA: TGCGCCAGCAGCAGAAGGGACCTCCTCAATTCACCCCTCCACTTT
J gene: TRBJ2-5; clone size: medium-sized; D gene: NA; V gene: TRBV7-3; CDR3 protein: CASSSRTQYF; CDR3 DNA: TGTGCCAGCAGCTCCCGGACCCAGTACTTC
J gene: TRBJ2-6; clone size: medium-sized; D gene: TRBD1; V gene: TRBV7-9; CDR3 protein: CASTGQGGPGANVLTF; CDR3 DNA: TGTGCCAGCACCGGACAGGGGGGCCCTGGGGCCAACGTCCTGACTTTC
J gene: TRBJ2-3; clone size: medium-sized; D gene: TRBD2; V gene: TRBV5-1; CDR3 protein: CASSSPGLAGGLADTQYF; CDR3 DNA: TGCGCCAGCAGCTCCCCGGGACTAGCGGGGGGGCTGGCAGATACGCAGTATTTT
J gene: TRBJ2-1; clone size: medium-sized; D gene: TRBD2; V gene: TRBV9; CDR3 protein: CASSGTLAGAYNEQFF; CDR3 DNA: TGTGCCAGCAGCGGGACACTAGCGGGGGCATACAATGAGCAGTTCTTC
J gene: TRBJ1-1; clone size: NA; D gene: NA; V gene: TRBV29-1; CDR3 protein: CSVEGVNTEAFF; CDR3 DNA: TGCAGCGTTGAAGGAGTGAACACTGAAGCTTTCTTT
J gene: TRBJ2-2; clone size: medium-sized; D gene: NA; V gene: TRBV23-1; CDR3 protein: CASRQTSGANTGELFF; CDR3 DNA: TGCGCCAGCAGACAAACGTCGGGGGCTAACACCGGGGAGCTGTTTTTT
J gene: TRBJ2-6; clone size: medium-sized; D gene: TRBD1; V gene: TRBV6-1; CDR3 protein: CASSEMGTGSGANVLTF; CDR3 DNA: TGTGCCAGCAGTGAAATGGGGACAGGCTCTGGGGCCAACGTCCTGACTTTC
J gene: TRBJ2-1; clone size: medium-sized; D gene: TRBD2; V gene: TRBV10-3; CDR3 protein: CAISDSGLESHNEQFF; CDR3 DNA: TGTGCCATCAGTGACTCGGGACTAGAATCCCACAATGAGCAGTTCTTC
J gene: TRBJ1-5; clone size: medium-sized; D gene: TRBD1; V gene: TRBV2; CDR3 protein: CASSAPRAGGDQPQHF; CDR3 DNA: TGTGCCAGCAGTGCCCCCCGGGCAGGGGGGGATCAGCCCCAGCATTTT
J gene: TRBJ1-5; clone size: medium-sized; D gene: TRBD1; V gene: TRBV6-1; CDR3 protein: CASSHIGQGNQPQHF; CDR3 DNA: TGTGCCAGCAGCCACATCGGACAGGGTAATCAGCCCCAGCATTTT
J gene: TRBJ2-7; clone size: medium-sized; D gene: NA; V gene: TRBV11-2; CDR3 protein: CASSLEQYEQYF; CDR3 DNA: TGTGCCAGCAGCTTAGAGCAGTACGAGCAGTACTTC
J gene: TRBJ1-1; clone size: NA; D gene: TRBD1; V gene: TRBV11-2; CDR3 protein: CASSFPPYRGGTEAFF; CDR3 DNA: TGTGCCAGCAGCTTCCCCCCCTACAGGGGTGGCACTGAAGCTTTCTTT
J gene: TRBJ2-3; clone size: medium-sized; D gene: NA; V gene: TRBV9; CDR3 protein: CASSVATASPRDTQYF; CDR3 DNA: TGTGCCAGCAGCGTAGCTACCGCTAGTCCCCGAGATACGCAGTATTTT
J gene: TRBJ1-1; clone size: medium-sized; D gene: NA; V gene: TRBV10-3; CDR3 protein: CAISGAGFGEAFF; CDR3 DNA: TGTGCCATCTCTGGAGCGGGGTTTGGTGAAGCTTTCTTT
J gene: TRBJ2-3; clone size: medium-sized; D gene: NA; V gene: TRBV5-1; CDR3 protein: CASSLAFGTGHRGYF; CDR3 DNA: TGCGCCAGCAGCTTGGCATTCGGCACCGGACACCGGGGGTATTTT
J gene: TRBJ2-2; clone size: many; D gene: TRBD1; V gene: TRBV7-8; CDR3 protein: CASSSSAGTGYTGELFF; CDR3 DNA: TGTGCCAGCAGCTCCTCCGCAGGGACAGGGTACACCGGGGAGCTGTTTTTT
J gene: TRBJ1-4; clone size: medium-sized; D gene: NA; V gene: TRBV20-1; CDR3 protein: CSARVPTGADNEKLFF; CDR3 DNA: TGCAGTGCTAGAGTTCCGACGGGGGCAGATAATGAAAAACTGTTTTTT
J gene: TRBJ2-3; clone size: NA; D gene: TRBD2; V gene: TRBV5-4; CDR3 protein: CASSRGLAGSTDTQYF; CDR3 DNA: TGTGCCAGCAGCCGGGGACTAGCGGGGAGCACAGATACGCAGTATTTT
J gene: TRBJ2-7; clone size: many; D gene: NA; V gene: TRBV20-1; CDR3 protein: CSASQGYEQYF; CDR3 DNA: TGCAGTGCCTCACAGGGCTACGAGCAGTACTTC
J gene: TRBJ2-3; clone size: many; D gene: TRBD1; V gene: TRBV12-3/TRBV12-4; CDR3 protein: CASSPGQGGGTDTQYF; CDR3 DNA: TGTGCCAGCAGCCCCGGACAGGGGGGGGGCACAGATACGCAGTATTTT
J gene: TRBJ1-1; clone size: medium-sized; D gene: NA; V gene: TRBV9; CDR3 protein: CASSVGYKHNTEAFF; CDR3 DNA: TGTGCCAGCAGCGTAGGCTACAAACACAACACTGAAGCTTTCTTT
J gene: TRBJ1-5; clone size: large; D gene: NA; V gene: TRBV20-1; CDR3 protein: CSAGSGVGGILSNQPQHF; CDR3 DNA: TGCAGTGCTGGATCGGGGGTAGGGGGAATTCTAAGCAATCAGCCCCAGCATTTT
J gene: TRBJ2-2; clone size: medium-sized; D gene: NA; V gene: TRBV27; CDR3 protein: CASSTLPGLTNTGELFF; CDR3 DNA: TGTGCCAGCAGTACCCTCCCGGGACTCACGAACACCGGGGAGCTGTTTTTT
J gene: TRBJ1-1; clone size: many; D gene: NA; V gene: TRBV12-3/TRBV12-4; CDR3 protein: CASSLGDRGNTEAFF; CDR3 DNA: TGTGCCAGCAGCCTCGGGGATCGGGGGAACACTGAAGCTTTCTTT
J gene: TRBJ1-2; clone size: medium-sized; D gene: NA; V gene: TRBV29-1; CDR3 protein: CSVLYSYGYTF; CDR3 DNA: TGCAGCGTTCTGTACAGTTATGGCTACACCTTC
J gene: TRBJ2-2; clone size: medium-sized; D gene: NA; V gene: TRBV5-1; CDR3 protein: CASSLAAANTGELFF; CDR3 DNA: TGCGCCAGCAGCTTGGCAGCCGCGAACACCGGGGAGCTGTTTTTT
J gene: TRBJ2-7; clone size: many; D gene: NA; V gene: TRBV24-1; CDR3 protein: CATSDWDKTYEQYF; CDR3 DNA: TGTGCCACCAGTGATTGGGACAAAACCTACGAGCAGTACTTC
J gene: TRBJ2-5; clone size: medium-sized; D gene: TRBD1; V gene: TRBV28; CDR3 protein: CASSPDRVGQETQYF; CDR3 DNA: TGTGCCAGCAGTCCTGACAGGGTGGGCCAAGAGACCCAGTACTTC
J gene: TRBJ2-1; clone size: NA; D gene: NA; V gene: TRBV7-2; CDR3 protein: CASSLRPSSYNEQFF; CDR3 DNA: TGTGCCAGCAGCCTACGACCGAGCTCCTACAATGAGCAGTTCTTC
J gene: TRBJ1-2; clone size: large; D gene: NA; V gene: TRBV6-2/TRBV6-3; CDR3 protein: CASSYAGVNYGYTF; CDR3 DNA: TGTGCCAGCAGTTACGCAGGGGTTAACTATGGCTACACCTTC
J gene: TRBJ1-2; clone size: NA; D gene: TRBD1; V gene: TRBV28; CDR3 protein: CASRGTGAFYGYTF; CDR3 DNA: TGTGCCAGCAGGGGGACAGGGGCCTTCTATGGCTACACCTTC